This TCR beta chain was recovered during a study of blood T cell repertoires in COVID-19 (dated by TCRdb to about 2020). With respect to the entire study: Samples from collaborators originated in the United States, Italy and Spain and spanned both the acute and convalescent phases of COVID-19. Samples were obtained from the ongoing ImmuneRACE study (first 160 participants) and from some 1,200 subjects provided by 6 global collaborators. Where available, HLA class I and class II types were obtained from metadata supplied by the sample provider rather than from assay-based typing. The material from the prospective study consisted of cDNA or gDNA derived from T cells, B-cell-depleted T cells, or PBMCs. Subjects who had been exposed to COVID-19, were actively infected with it, or had recovered from it provided the deeply sampled blood TCRbeta repertoires that made up the dataset. The repertoires were made available in a free public database intended to serve as a resource for research on the immune response to SARS-CoV-2. The sample metadata nearly always contained a de-identified subject ID, COVID-19 status, age in years and sex.

The paper's findings and limits, for the study overall: The quantity of clinical and demographic metadata differed by source and by participant and was supplied without curation.

A note on this clone: This clone's antigen is unknown. Base qualities were left out, and no much larger clone turns up one base away.

The immunoSEQ Assay, a bias-controlled multiplex PCR, was used to amplify TCRbeta CDR3 regions from genomic DNA. On the study's bioinformatics: The number of nucleated cells in each sample was estimated by amplification of reference gene primers within the assay. To quantify the absolute abundance of each unique TCRbeta CDR3 rearrangement, sequence reads were collapsed and filtered. For each sample, productive Simpson clonality was calculated by taking the square root of Simpson's diversity index across productive rearrangements. TCRdb took over this immuneACCESS table, retaining in-frame rearrangements with V and J assigned. Such tables are incomplete; in checked studies, under half of the missing clones stem from an unresolved V gene, and the remainder is unexplained. D and trimming come from the DNA, and the V and J calls and clone size come from that table. The sample data list about 90,000 clones, and over 70% of these were observed just once. The ten largest clones represent around 27% of the sample.

CDR1 and CDR2 were assigned from the germline V gene (reference sequence) as LNHNV and YYDKDF. The CDR3 sequence holds 16 residues, the cysteine and phenylalanine included. Only the CDR3 DNA is retained, 48 bases long and in frame from the first base. V lost 2 bases and J lost 1 base, and the count of bases not matched to a germline gene is 6. Each collaborating institution followed its own protocols to collect whole blood in K2EDTA tubes. For TCRbeta analysis, collaborator samples were shipped as frozen whole blood, as isolated PBMCs, or as DNA extracted from either sample type. The clonotype was recovered from an older man with active or convalescent COVID-19. The chain links TRBV15 with TRBJ2-7, and TRBD1 matches 9 of the central bases. The specimen was peripheral blood. The sequence in DNA is TGTGCCACCAGCAGAAGTCTTGACAGGGGGTCCTACGAGCAGTACTTC. Translation gives CATSRSLDRGSYEQYF.